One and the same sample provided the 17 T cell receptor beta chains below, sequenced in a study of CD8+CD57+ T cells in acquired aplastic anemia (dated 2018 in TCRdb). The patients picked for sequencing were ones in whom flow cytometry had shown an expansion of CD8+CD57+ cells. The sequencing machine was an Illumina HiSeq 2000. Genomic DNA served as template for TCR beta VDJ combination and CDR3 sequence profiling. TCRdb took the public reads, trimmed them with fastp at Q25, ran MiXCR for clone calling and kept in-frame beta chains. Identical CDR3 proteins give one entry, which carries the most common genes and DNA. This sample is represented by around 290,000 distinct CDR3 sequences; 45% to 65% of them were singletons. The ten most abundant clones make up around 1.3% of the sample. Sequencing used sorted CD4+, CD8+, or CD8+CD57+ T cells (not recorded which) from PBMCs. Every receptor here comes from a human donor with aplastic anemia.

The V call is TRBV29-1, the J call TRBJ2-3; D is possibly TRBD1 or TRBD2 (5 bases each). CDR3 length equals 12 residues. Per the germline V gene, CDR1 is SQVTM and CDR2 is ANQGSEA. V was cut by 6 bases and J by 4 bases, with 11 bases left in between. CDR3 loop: CSVVLGADTQYF. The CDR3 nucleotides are TGCAGCGTCGTTCTGGGGGCAGATACGCAGTATTTT.

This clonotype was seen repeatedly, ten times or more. The CDR3 protein is CASSLKAGGPIYTDTQYF. CDR3 DNA: TGTGCCAGCAGTTTAAAAGCGGGAGGTCCGATATACACAGATACGCAGTATTTT. V usage is TRBV12-3 or TRBV12-4 and J usage is TRBJ2-3; 9 bases line up with TRBD2. V was clipped by 2 bases and J by 2 bases; unmatched bases: 11. The CDR3 extends over 18 amino acids.

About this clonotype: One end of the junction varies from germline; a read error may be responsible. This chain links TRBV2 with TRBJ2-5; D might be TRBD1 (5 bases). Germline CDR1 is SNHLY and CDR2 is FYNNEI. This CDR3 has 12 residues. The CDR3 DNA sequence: TGTGCCACCAGTGATACAACAGGGACCCAGTACTTC. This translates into CATSDTTGTQYF. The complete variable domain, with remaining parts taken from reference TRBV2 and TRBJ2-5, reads EPEVTQTPSHQVTQMGQEVILRCVPISNHLYFYWYRQILGQKVEFLVSFYNNEISEKSEIFDDQFSVERPDGSNFTLKIRSTKLEDSAMYFCATSDTTGTQYFGPGTRLLVL.

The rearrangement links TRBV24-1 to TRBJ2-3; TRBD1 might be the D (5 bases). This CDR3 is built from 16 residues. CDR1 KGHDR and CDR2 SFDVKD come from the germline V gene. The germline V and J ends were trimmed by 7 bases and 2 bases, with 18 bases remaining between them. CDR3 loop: CATSVYEDTVTDTQYF. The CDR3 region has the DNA TGTGCCACCAGCGTTTATGAGGACACAGTCACAGATACGCAGTATTTT.

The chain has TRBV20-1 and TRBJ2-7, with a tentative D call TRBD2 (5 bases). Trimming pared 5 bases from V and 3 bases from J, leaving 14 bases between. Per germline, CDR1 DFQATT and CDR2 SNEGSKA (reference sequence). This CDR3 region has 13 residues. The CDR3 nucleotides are TGCAGTGCTGGAGGAGGAATTTACTACGAGCAGTACTTC. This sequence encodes CSAGGGIYYEQYF.

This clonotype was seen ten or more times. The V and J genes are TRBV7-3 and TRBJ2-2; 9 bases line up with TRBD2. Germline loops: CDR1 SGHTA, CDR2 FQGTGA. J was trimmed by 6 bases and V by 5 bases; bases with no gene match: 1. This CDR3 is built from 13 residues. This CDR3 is CASSPSGAGELFF. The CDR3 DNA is TGTGCCAGCAGCCCTAGCGGGGCCGGGGAGCTGTTTTTT.

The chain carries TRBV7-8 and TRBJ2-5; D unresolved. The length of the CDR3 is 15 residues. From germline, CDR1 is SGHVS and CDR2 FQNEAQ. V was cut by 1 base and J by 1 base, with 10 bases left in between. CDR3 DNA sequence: TGTGCCAGCAGCTTAGGTTATGCAACCCAAGAGACCCAGTACTTC. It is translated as CASSLGYATQETQYF.

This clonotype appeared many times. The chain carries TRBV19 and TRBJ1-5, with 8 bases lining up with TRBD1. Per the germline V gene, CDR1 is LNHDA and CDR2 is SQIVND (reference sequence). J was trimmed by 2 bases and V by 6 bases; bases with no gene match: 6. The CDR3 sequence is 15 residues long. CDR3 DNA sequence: TGTGCCAGTAGGCCCATGGACAGGGGCAATCAGCCCCAGCATTTT. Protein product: CASRPMDRGNQPQHF.

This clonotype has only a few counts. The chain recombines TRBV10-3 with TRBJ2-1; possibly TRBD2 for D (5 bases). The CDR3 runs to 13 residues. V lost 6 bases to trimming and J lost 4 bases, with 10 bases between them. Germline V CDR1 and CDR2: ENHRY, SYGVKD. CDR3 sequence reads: CAISHSGYNEQFF. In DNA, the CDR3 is TGTGCCATCAGCCACAGCGGTTACAATGAGCAGTTCTTC.

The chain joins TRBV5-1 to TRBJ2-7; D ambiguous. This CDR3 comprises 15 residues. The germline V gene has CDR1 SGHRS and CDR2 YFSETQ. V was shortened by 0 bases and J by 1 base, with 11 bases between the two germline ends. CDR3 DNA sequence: TGCGCCAGCAGCTTGGAACCAGGAATATCCTACGAGCAGTACTTC. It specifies CASSLEPGISYEQYF.

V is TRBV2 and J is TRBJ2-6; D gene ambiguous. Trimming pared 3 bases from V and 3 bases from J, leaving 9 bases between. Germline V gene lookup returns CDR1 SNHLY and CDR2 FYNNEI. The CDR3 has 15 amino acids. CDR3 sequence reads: CASSDEASGANVLTF. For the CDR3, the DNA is TGTGCCAGCAGTGACGAGGCTAGTGGGGCCAACGTCCTGACTTTC.

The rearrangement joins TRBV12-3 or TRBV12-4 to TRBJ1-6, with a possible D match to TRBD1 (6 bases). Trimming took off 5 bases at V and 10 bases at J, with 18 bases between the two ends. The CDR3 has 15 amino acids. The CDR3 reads CASSPSGQHNSPLHF. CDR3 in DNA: TGTGCCAGCAGTCCTTCCGGACAGCACAACTCACCCCTCCACTTT.

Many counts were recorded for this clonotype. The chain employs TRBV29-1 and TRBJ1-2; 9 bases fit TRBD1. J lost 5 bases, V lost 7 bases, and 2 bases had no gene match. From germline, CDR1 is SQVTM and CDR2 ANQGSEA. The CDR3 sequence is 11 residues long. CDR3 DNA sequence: TGCAGCGCACAGGGGGCGTATGGCTACACCTTC. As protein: CSAQGAYGYTF. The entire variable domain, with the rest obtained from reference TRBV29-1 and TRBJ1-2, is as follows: SAVISQKPSRDICQRGTSLTIQCQVDSQVTMMFWYRQQPGQSLTLIATANQGSEATYESGFVIDKFPISRPNLTFSTLTVSNMSPEDSSIYLCSAQGAYGYTFGSGTRLTVV.

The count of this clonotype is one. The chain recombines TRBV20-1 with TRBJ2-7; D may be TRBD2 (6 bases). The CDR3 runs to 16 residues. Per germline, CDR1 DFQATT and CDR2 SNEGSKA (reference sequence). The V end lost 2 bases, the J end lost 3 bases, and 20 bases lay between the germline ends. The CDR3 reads CSARPLGGRDLYEQYF. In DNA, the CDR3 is TGCAGTGCTAGACCGTTGGGGGGAAGGGACCTCTACGAGCAGTACTTC.

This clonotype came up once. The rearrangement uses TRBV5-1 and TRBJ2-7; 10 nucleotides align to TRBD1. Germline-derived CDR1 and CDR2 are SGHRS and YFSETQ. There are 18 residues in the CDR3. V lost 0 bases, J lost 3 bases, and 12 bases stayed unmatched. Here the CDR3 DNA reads TGCGCCAGCAGCTTGGAAATGTTCGTCCGGGACAGGGGCTACGAGCAGTACTTC. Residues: CASSLEMFVRDRGYEQYF.

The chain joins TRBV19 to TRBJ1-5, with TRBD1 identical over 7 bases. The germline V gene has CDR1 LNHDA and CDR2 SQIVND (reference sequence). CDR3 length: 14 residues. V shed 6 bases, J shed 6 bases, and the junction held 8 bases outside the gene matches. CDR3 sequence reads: CASRLDRLSQPQHF. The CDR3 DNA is TGTGCCAGTAGGTTGGACAGGCTGAGTCAGCCCCAGCATTTT.

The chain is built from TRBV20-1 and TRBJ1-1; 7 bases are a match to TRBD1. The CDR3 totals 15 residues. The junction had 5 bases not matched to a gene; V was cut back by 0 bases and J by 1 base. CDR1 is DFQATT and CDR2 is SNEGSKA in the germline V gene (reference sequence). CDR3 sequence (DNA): TGCAGTGCTAGAGAACTACAGGGGAGGAACACTGAAGCTTTCTTT. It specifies CSARELQGRNTEAFF.